This T cell receptor (beta chain) was observed in a study of blood T cell repertoires in COVID-19. Study at large: Italy, Spain and the United States were the sources of the convalescent and acute COVID-19 samples. PBMCs, B-cell-depleted T cells, or T cells provided the cDNA or gDNA that made up the material.

In the original workflow: Amplification of reference gene primers was used by the study to estimate nucleated cell counts. Some clones are missing from TCRdb's copy, which holds only in-frame ones; the method was immunoSEQ multiplex PCR. D and trimming come from the DNA, and the V and J calls and clone size come from that table. Of roughly 140,000 clones listed, 65% to 80% were seen once; the top ten hold roughly 4.2%. Germline-derived CDR1 and CDR2 are MDHEN and SYDVKM. Trimming stripped 6 bases from V and 1 base from J, with 10 bases between. The CDR3 contains 14 residues. The genes are TRBV28 and TRBJ1-5, with TRBD1 as a possible D gene (6 bases). This receptor was obtained from a man aged 55 to 70 with acute or convalescent COVID-19. Sequenced sample: peripheral blood. CDR3 amino acids: CASSKGGSNQPQHF. CDR3 nucleotides: TGTGCCAGCAGCAAGGGGGGGAGCAATCAGCCCCAGCATTTT.